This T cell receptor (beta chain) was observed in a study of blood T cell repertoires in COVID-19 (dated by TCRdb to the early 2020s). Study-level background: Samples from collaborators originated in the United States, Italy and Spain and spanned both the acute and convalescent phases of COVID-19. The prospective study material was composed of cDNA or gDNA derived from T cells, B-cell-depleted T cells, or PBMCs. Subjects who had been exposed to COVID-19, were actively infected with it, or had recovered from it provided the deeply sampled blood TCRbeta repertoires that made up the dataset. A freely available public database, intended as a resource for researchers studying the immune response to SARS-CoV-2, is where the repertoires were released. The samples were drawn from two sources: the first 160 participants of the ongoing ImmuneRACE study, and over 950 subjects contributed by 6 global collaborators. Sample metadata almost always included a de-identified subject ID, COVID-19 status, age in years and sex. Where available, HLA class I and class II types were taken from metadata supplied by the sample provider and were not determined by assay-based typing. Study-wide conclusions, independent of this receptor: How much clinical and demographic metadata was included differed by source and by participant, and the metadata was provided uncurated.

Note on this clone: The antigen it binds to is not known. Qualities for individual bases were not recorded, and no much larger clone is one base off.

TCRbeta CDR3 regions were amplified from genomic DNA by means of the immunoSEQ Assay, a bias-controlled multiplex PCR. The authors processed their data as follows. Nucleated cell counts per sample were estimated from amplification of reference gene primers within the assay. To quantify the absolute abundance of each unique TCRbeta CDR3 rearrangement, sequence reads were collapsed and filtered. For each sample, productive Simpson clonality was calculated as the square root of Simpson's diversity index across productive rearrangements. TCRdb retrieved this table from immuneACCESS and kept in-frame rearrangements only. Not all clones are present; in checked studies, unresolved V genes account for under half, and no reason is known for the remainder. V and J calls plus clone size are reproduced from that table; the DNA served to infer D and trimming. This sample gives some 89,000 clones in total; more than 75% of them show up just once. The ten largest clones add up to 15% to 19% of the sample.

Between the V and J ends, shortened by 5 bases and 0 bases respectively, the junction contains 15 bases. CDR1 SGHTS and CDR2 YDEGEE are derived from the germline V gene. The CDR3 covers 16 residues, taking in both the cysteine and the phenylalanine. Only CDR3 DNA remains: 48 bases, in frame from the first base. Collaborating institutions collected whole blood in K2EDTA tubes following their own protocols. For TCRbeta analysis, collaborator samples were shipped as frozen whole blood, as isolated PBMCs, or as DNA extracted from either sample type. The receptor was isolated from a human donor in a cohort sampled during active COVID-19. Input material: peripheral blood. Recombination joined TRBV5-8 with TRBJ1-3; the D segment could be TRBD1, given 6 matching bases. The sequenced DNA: TGTGCCAGCAGTATCGCAACAGGGTTCTCTGGAAACACCATATATTTT. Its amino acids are CASSIATGFSGNTIYF.